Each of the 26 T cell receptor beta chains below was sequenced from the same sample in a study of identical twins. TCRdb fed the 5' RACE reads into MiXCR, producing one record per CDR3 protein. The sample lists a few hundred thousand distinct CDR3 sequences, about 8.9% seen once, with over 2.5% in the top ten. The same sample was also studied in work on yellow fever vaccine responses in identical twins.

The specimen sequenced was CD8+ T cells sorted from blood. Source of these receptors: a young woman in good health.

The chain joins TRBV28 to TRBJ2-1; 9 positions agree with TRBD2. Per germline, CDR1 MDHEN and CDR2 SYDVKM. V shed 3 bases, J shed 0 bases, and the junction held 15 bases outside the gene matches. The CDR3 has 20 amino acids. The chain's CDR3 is CASSFPASGIVKSSYNEQFF. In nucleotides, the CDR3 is TGTGCCAGCAGTTTCCCCGCTAGCGGGATCGTGAAGAGCTCCTACAATGAGCAGTTCTTC.

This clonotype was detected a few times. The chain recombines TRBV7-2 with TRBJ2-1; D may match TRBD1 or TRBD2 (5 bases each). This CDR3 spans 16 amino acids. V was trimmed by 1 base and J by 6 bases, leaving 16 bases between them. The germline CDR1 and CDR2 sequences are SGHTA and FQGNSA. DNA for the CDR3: TGTGCCAGCAGCTTAGACATTACGGGACGTAGCAATGAGCAGTTCTTC. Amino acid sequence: CASSLDITGRSNEQFF.

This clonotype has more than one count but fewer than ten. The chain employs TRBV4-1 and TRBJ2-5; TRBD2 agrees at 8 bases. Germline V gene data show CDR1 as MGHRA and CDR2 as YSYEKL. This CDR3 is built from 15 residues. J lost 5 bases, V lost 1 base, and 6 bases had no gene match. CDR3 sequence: CASSQASGGIETQYF. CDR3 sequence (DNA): TGCGCCAGCAGCCAAGCGTCGGGGGGGATTGAGACCCAGTACTTC.

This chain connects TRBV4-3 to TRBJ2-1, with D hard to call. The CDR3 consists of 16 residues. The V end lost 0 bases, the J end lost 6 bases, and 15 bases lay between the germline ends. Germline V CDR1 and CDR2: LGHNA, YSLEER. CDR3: CASSQDRSQFGNEQFF. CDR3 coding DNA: TGCGCCAGCAGCCAAGATCGATCTCAGTTTGGCAATGAGCAGTTCTTC.

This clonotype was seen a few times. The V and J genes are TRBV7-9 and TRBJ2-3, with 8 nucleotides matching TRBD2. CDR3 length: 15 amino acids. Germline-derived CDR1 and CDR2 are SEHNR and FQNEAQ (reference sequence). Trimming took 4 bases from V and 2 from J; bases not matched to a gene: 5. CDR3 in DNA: TGTGCCAGCAGCTCGACTAGCGCTACCACAGATACGCAGTATTTT. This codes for CASSSTSATTDTQYF. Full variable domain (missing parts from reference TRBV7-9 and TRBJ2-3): DTGVSQNPRHKITKRGQNVTFRCDPISEHNRLYWYRQTLGQGPEFLTYFQNEAQLEKSRLLSDRFSAERPKGSFSTLEIQRTEQGDSAMYLCASSSTSATTDTQYFGPGTRLTVL.

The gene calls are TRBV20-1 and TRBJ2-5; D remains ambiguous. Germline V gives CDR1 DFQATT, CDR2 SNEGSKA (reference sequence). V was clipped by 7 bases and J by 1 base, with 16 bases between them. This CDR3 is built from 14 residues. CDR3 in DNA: TGCAGTGTTCCCCGCATGAGTCCCCAAGAGACCCAGTACTTC. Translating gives CSVPRMSPQETQYF.

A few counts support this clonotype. The CDR3 protein is CASSQDAMVNTEAFF. For the CDR3, the DNA is TGCGCCAGCAGCCAAGATGCCATGGTGAACACTGAAGCTTTCTTT. The gene calls are TRBV4-3 and TRBJ1-1; no clear D gene. There are 15 residues in the CDR3. Between the trimmed V and J ends, which lost 0 bases and 0 bases, there was a span of 8 bases. Germline-derived CDR1 and CDR2 are LGHNA and YSLEER.

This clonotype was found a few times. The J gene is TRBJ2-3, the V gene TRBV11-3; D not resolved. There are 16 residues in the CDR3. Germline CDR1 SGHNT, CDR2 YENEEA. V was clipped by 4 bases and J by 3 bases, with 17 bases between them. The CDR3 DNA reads TGTGCCAGCAGCTCGAACACGGTTTGGGGTACAGATACGCAGTATTTT. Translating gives CASSSNTVWGTDTQYF.

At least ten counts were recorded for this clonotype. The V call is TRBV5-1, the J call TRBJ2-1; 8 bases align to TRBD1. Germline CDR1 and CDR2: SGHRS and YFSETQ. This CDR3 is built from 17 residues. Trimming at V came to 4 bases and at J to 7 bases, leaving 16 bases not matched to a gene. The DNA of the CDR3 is TGCGCCAGCAGCCCTATGAGGACAGGGCTAGGTGGGAATGAGCAGTTCTTC. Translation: CASSPMRTGLGGNEQFF.

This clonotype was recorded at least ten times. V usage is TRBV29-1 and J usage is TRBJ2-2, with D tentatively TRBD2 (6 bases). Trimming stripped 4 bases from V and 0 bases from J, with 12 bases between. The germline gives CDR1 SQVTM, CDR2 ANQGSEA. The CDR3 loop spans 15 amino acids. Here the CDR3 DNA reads TGCAGCGTTGTGCGCGGGACTCCGAACACCGGGGAGCTGTTTTTT. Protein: CSVVRGTPNTGELFF.

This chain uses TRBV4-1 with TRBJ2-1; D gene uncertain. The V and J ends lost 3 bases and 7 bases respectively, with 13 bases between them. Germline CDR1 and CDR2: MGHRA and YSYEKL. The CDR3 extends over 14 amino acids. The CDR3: CASSHFMSGNEQFF. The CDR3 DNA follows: TGCGCCAGCAGCCATTTCATGAGTGGGAATGAGCAGTTCTTC.

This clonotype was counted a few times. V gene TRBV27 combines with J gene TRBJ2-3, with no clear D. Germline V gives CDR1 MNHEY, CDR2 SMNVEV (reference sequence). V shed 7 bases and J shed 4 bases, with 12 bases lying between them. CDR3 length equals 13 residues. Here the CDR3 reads CASTKPMADTQYF. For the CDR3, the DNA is TGTGCCAGCACCAAGCCCATGGCAGATACGCAGTATTTT.

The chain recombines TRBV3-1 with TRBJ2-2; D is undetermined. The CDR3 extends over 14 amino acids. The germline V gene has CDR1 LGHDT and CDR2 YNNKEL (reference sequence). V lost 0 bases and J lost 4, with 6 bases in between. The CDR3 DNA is TGTGCCAGCAGCCAAGATCAAATCACCGGGGAGCTGTTTTTT. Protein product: CASSQDQITGELFF.

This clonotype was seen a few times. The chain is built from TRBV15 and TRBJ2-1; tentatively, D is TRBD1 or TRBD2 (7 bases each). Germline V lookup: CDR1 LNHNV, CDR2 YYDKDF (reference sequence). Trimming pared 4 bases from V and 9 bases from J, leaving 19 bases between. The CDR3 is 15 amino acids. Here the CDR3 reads CATSNTPTGRGEQFF. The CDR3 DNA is TGTGCCACCAGCAACACCCCGACAGGGAGGGGTGAGCAGTTCTTC.

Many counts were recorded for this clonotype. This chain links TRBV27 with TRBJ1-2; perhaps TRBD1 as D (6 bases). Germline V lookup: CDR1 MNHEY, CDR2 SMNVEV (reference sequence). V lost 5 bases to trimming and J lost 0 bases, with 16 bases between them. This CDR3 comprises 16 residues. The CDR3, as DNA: TGTGCCAGCAGTAAACATTACAGGGCTCCTAACTATGGCTACACCTTC. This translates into CASSKHYRAPNYGYTF.

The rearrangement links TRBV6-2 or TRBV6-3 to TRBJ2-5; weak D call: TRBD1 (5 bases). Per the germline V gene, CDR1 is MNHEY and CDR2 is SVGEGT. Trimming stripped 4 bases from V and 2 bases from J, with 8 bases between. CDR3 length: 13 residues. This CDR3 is CASSSDSQETQYF. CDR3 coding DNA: TGTGCCAGCAGTTCAGACAGTCAAGAGACCCAGTACTTC.

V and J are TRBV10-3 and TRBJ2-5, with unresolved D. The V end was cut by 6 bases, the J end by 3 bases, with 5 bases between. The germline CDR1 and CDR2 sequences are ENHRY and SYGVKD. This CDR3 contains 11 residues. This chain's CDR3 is CAIRTEETQYF. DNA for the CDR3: TGTGCCATCAGGACGGAAGAGACCCAGTACTTC.

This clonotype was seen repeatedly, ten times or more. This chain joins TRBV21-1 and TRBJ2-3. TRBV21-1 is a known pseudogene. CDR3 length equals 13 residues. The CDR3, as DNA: TGTGCCAGCAGCAAATCGGCCGGAGATACGCAGTATTTT. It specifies CASSKSAGDTQYF.

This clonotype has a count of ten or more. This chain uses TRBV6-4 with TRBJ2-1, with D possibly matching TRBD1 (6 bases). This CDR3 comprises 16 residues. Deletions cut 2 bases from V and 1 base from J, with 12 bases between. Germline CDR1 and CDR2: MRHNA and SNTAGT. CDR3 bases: TGTGCCAGCAGTGACCTCGAGGGGGTATCCTACAATGAGCAGTTCTTC. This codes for CASSDLEGVSYNEQFF.

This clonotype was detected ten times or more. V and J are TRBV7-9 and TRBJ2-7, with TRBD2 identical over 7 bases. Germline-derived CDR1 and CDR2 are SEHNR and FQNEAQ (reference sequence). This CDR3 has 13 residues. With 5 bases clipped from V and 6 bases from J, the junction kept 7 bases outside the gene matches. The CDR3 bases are TGTGCCAGCAGCGCCGGACTAGTAGGCGAGCAGTACTTC. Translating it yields CASSAGLVGEQYF.

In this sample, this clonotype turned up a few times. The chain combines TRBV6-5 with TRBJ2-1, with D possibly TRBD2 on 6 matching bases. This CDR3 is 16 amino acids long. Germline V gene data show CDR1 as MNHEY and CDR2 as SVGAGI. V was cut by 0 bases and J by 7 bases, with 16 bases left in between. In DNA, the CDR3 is TGTGCCAGCAGTTACTCTTGGCTAGCGTCAAGGAATGAGCAGTTCTTC. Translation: CASSYSWLASRNEQFF.

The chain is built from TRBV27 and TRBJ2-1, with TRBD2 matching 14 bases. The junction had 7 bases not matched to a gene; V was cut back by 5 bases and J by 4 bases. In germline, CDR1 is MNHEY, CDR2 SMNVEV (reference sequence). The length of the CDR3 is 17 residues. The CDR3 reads CASSPTSGRASYNEQFF. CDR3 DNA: TGTGCCAGCAGTCCGACTAGCGGGAGGGCCTCATACAATGAGCAGTTCTTC.

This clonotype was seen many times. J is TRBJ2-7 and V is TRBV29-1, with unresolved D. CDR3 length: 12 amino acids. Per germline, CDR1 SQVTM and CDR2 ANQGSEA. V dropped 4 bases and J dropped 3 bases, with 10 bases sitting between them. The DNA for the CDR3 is TGCAGCGTTGTATACGGTTACTACGAGCAGTACTTC. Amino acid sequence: CSVVYGYYEQYF.

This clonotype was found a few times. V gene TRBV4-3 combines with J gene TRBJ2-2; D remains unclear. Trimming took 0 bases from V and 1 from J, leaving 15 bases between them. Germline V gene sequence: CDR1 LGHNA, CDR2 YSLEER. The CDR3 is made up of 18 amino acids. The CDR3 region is CASSQDQSRLQNTGELFF. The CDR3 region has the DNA TGCGCCAGCAGCCAAGATCAATCCCGGCTCCAGAACACCGGGGAGCTGTTTTTT.

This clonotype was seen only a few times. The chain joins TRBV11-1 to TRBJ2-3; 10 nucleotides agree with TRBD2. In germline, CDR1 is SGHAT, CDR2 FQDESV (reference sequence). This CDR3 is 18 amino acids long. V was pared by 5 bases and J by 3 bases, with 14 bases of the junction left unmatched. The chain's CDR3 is CASSRPPGTSESTDTQYF. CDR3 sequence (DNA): TGTGCCAGCAGCCGTCCTCCCGGGACTAGCGAGAGTACAGATACGCAGTATTTT.

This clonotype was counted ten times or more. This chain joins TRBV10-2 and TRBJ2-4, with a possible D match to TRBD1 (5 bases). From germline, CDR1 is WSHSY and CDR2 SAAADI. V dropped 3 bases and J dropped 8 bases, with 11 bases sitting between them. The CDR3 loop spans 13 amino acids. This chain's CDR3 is CASSELRVDIQYF. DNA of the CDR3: TGCGCCAGCAGTGAACTCAGGGTAGACATTCAGTACTTC.